A selection of T cell receptor beta chains follows, all from one sample in a study of control samples from healthy donors and cancer patients. Profiling relied on immunoSEQ multiplex PCR, and the TCRdb table lists in-frame clones only, not all of them. The sample lists roughly 51,000 clones; more than 70% were seen once. The sample was PBMCs. The receptors were gathered from a man aged 40-49 years with colorectal cancer. Both conserved end residues are part of each CDR3. The D gene is left open where the match is weak. Clone size is given for some rows only: seen once, a few or many times, or a class if the clone is expanded.

j_call	d_call	v_call	clone_size	cdr3_nt	cdr3_aa
TRBJ2-1	TRBD2	TRBV18	.	TGTGCCAGCTCACCTATACGGACTAGCGGGCTGATCAATGAGCAGTTCTTC	CASSPIRTSGLINEQFF
TRBJ1-1	.	TRBV5-4	.	TGTGCCAGCAGGTGGGCCCCGAACACTGAAGCTTTCTTT	CASRWAPNTEAFF
TRBJ2-5	.	TRBV11-3	.	TGTGCCAGCAGCCTCGGGACCCCGTTTCGACAAGAGACCCAGTACTTC	CASSLGTPFRQETQYF
TRBJ2-7	.	TRBV11-3	.	TGTGCCAGCAGCTTAGCTGGGGGGCCCCACGAGCAGTACTTC	CASSLAGGPHEQYF
TRBJ2-1	.	TRBV7-2	once	TGTGCCAGCAGCCTTCCGGCTCCTGAGCAGTTCTTC	CASSLPAPEQFF
TRBJ1-2	.	TRBV6-5	.	TGTGCCAGCAGCCCGGACAGTAACTATGGCTACACCTTC	CASSPDSNYGYTF
TRBJ1-2	.	TRBV7-9	.	TGTGCCAGCAGCTTAGAGCCGGACTCCTATGGCTACACCTTC	CASSLEPDSYGYTF
TRBJ2-7	.	TRBV27	.	TGTGCCAGCAGACCGGGACTGACTTACGAGCAGTACTTC	CASRPGLTYEQYF
TRBJ2-7	.	TRBV6-5	.	TGTGCCAGCAAAGCGGGCAGGGTCTCTTTCGAGCAGTACTTC	CASKAGRVSFEQYF
TRBJ1-1	.	TRBV13	.	TGTGCCAGCACCCTAAGCGGCGGATCCTACACTGAAGCTTTCTTT	CASTLSGGSYTEAFF
TRBJ1-5	.	TRBV24-1	once	TGTGCCACCAGTGACCTTAATCAGCCCCAGCATTTT	CATSDLNQPQHF
TRBJ2-6	.	TRBV3-1/TRBV3-2	.	TGTGCCAGCAGGCCCTGGGGGGCCAACGTCCTGACTTTC	CASRPWGANVLTF
TRBJ2-1	.	TRBV6-2/TRBV6-3	few	TGTGCCAGCAGTTACCAGGCCTACAATGAGCAGTTCTTC	CASSYQAYNEQFF
TRBJ2-3	.	TRBV5-1	.	TGCGCCAGCAGGCTGGGACCCCAGCGTGGAGATACGCAGTATTTT	CASRLGPQRGDTQYF
TRBJ2-5	TRBD1	TRBV7-9	.	TGTGCCAACAGCCGCGGACAGGCAATAGAGACCCAGTACTTC	CANSRGQAIETQYF
TRBJ2-3	TRBD2	TRBV10-2	.	TGCGCTAGCGGGGGGGGAGATACGCAGTATTTT	CASGGGDTQYF
TRBJ1-1	.	TRBV3-1/TRBV3-2	.	TGTGCCAGCAGCCAAGACCTGAACACTGAAGCTTTCTTT	CASSQDLNTEAFF
TRBJ2-7	.	TRBV7-2	.	TGTGCCAGCAGCCCTTTGCTTGGTCCCTACGAGCAGTACTTC	CASSPLLGPYEQYF
TRBJ2-5	TRBD1	TRBV12-5	.	TGTGCTAGTGGTTTGCCTCGGACAGGGGAGGAGACCCAGTACTTC	CASGLPRTGEETQYF
TRBJ1-1	.	TRBV5-5	.	TGTGCCAGCACAGGGTCCTTGGGCACTGAAGCTTTCTTT	CASTGSLGTEAFF
TRBJ1-2	.	TRBV27	once	TGTGCCAGCAGTTTATTAGGCTCTAACTATGGCTACACCTTC	CASSLLGSNYGYTF
TRBJ2-7	.	TRBV4-3	.	TGCGCCAGCAGCCAAGATAGGGGACTTACCTCCTACGAGCAGTACTTC	CASSQDRGLTSYEQYF
TRBJ2-7	TRBD1	TRBV28	.	TGTGCCACCTTCGTAGGGGCGACAGGGGGCGAGCAGTACTTC	CATFVGATGGEQYF
TRBJ2-3	.	TRBV19	.	TGTGCCAGTAGTATCGAGACAGCAACAGATACGCAGTATTTT	CASSIETATDTQYF
TRBJ1-5	.	TRBV19	medium-sized	TGTGCCAGTAAACAGGACCCCAGCAATCAGCCCCAGCATTTT	CASKQDPSNQPQHF
TRBJ2-3	TRBD2	TRBV9	.	TGTGCCAGCAGCGGGCTAGCGGGAGGGATGGATACGCAGTATTTT	CASSGLAGGMDTQYF
TRBJ2-5	.	TRBV19	.	TGTGCCAGTAGTATAGGTGTCAACTTGAAAGAGACCCAGTACTTC	CASSIGVNLKETQYF
TRBJ2-7	TRBD2	TRBV9	.	TGTGCCAGCAGCGTGGGCCTGATAGCGGGAGCCCCCTACGAGCAGTACTTC	CASSVGLIAGAPYEQYF
TRBJ2-6	.	TRBV5-1	.	TGCGCCAGCAGCTTGCCCGTCTCTGGGGCCAACGTCCTGACTTTC	CASSLPVSGANVLTF
TRBJ1-1	TRBD1	TRBV5-4	.	TGTGCCAGCAGCGCGGACAGGGGCTGGACTGAAGCTTTCTTT	CASSADRGWTEAFF
TRBJ2-1	TRBD2	TRBV28	.	TGTGCCAGCAGTACTAGCGGGAGCCCCTCAGCCTACAATGAGCAGTTCTTC	CASSTSGSPSAYNEQFF
TRBJ2-7	.	TRBV19	.	TGTGCCAGTAGTATGGTCGGATCATCCTACGAGCAGTACTTC	CASSMVGSSYEQYF
TRBJ1-4	.	TRBV19	once	TGTGCCAGTAGTATTTCTCGCTTTTATGAAAAACTGTTTTTT	CASSISRFYEKLFF
TRBJ1-2	.	TRBV10-1	.	TGCGCCAGCAGATTCACCCGCCAGGAAGGGTTGAACTATGGCTACACCTTC	CASRFTRQEGLNYGYTF
TRBJ2-7	TRBD2	TRBV30	.	TGTGCCTGGGAGCGGGGGACCTACGAGCAGTACTTC	CAWERGTYEQYF
TRBJ1-1	.	TRBV2	.	TGTGCCAGCAGTGAACAGGGAGGGGACACTGAAGCTTTCTTT	CASSEQGGDTEAFF
TRBJ1-1	.	TRBV28	.	TGTGCCAGCAGTTGGGGGGTAAGCGCCCCAGGGGACACTGAAGCTTTCTTT	CASSWGVSAPGDTEAFF
TRBJ2-7	TRBD2	TRBV4-1	.	TGCGCCAGCAGTCCCAGCGGGAGAACCTACGAGCAGTACTTC	CASSPSGRTYEQYF
TRBJ2-3	.	TRBV27	.	TGTGCCAGCAGCATCACAGGGATAGATACGCAGTATTTT	CASSITGIDTQYF
TRBJ1-6	.	TRBV10-3	.	TGTGCCATCAGTGGAGGCAGGGCGAATTCACCCCTCCACTTT	CAISGGRANSPLHF
TRBJ1-4	.	TRBV2	.	TGTGCCAGCACTTATAATGAAAAACTGTTTTTT	CASTYNEKLFF
TRBJ2-1	.	TRBV5-1	once	TGCGCCAGCAGCTTCTCCTACAATGAGCAGTTCTTC	CASSFSYNEQFF
TRBJ1-3	TRBD1	TRBV6-5	.	TGTGCCAGCAGTAGGACAGGACTTGGAAACACCATATATTTT	CASSRTGLGNTIYF
TRBJ1-6	.	TRBV3-1/TRBV3-2	few	TGTGCCAGCAGCCCTTGCGAGTTTTGTGCCCTCCACTTT	CASSPCEFCALHF
TRBJ2-5	.	TRBV5-6	.	TGTGCCAGCAGCTTGGGGACTACACAAGAGACCCAGTACTTC	CASSLGTTQETQYF
TRBJ1-3	.	TRBV30	.	TGTGCCTGGGGGAGTATTAGGCCTGGAAACACCATATATTTT	CAWGSIRPGNTIYF
TRBJ1-3	.	TRBV6-1	few	TGTGCCAGCAGTGAGTCCCGGGACTTTTTTGGAAACACCATATATTTT	CASSESRDFFGNTIYF
TRBJ1-5	TRBD1	TRBV4-3	.	TGCGCCAGCAGCCCCACAGGGGGCTCTCAGCCCCAGCATTTT	CASSPTGGSQPQHF
TRBJ2-7	.	TRBV5-6	once	TGTGCCAGCAGCCTTGACTACTCCTACGAGCAGTACTTC	CASSLDYSYEQYF
TRBJ2-2	TRBD1	TRBV5-6	.	TGTGCCAGCAGCTTGGGACAGGGTTTCATCGGGGAGCTGTTTTTT	CASSLGQGFIGELFF
TRBJ2-2	.	TRBV10-3	.	TGTGCCATCCTGCGAGGCGCCACCGGGGAGCTGTTTTTT	CAILRGATGELFF
TRBJ2-1	.	TRBV7-9	once	TGTGCCAGCAGCTTAGAAGGTCCCGCGGGACAGTTCTTC	CASSLEGPAGQFF
TRBJ2-3	TRBD2	TRBV4-2	.	TGTGCCAGCAGCCAAGGACTAGCGGGAGGGCCTTCCCGCACAGATACGCAGTATTTT	CASSQGLAGGPSRTDTQYF
TRBJ2-7	TRBD1	TRBV15	.	TGTGCCACCAGCAGGGCGACAGGGGCCTACGAGCAGTACTTC	CATSRATGAYEQYF
TRBJ2-2	TRBD1	TRBV12-3/TRBV12-4	.	TGTGCCAGCAGTCAGGACAGGGGCGGGGAGCTGTTTTTT	CASSQDRGGELFF
TRBJ2-5	.	TRBV11-2	.	TGTGCCAGCAGTCCCACGACAGTGCAAACAGAGACCCAGTACTTC	CASSPTTVQTETQYF